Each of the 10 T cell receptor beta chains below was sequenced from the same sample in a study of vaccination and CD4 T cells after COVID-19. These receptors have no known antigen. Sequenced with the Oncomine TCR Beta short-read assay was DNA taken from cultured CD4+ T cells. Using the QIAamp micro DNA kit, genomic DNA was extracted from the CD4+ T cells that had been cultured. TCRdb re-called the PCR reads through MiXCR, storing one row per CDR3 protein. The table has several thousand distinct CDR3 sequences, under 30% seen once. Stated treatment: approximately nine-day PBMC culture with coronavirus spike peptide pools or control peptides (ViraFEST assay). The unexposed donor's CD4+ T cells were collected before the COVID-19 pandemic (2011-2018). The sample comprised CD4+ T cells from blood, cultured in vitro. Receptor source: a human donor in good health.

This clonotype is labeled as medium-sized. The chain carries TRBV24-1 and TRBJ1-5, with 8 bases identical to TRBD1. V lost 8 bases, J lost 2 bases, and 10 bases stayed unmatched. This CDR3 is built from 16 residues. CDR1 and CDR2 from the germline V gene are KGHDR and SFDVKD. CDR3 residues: CATKEQGADRNQPQHF. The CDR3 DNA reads TGTGCCACCAAAGAGCAGGGGGCTGACCGCAATCAGCCCCAGCATTTT.

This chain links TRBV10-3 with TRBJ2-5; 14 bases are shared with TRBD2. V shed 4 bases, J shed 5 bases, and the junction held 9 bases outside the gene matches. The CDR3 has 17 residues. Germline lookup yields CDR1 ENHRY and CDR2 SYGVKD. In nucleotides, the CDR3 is TGTGCCATCAGTGGTGGACTAGCGGGAGGCGAGGGTGAGACCCAGTACTTC. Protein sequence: CAISGGLAGGEGETQYF.

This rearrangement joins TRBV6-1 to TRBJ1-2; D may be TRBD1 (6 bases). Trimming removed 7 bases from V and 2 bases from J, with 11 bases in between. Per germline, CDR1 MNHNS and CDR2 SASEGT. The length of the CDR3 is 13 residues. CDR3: CASTPTGNYGYTF. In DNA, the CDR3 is TGTGCCAGCACCCCAACAGGGAACTATGGCTACACCTTC.

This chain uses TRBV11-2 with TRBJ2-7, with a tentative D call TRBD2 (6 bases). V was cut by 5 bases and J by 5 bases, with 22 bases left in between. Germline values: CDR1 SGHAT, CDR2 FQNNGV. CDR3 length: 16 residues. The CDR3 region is CASSQRVGPGGNEQYF. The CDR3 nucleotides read TGTGCCAGCAGCCAACGGGTGGGCCCCGGGGGTAACGAGCAGTACTTC.

CDR3 sequence: CSARPLPSQSGTQYF. Here the CDR3 DNA reads TGCAGTGCTAGACCCTTGCCTAGCCAGTCGGGTACGCAGTATTTT. The rearrangement links TRBV20-1 to TRBJ2-3, with a tentative D call TRBD2 (5 bases). Trimming shortened V by 2 bases and J by 8 bases, and 20 bases separated the two germline ends. Germline V lookup: CDR1 DFQATT, CDR2 SNEGSKA (reference sequence). The CDR3 is made up of 15 amino acids.

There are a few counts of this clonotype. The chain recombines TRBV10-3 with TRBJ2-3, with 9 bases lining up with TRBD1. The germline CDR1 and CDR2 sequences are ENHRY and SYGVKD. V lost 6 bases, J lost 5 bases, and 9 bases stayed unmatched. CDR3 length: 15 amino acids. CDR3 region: CAIRKGQGLGDTQYF. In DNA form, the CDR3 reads TGTGCCATCAGGAAGGGACAGGGCTTGGGAGATACGCAGTATTTT.

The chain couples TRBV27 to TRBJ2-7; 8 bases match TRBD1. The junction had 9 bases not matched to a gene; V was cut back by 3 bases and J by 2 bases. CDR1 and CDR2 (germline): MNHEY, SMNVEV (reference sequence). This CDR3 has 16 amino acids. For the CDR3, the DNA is TGTGCCAGCAGTTTGGGGACTCCGGGACAGGCCTACGAGCAGTACTTC. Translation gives CASSLGTPGQAYEQYF.

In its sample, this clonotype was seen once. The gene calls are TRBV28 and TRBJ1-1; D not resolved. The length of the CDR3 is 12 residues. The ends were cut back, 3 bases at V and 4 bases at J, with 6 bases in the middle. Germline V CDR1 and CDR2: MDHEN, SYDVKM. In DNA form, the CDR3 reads TGTGCCAGCAGTTTGAAGGGCACTGAAGCTTTCTTT. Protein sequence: CASSLKGTEAFF.

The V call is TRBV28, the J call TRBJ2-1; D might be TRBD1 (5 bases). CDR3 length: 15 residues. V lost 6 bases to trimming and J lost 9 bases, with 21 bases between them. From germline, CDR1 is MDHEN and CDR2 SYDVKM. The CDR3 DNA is TGTGCCAGCAGCCCACCTAGGTCAGGGAAGGTTGAGCAGTTCTTC. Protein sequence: CASSPPRSGKVEQFF.

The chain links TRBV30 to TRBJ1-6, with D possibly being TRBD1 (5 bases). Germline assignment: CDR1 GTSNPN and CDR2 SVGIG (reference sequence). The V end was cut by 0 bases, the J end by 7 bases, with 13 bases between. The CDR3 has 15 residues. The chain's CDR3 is CAWSVGTEGNSPLHF. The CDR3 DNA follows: TGTGCCTGGAGTGTAGGGACGGAGGGCAATTCACCCCTCCACTTT.